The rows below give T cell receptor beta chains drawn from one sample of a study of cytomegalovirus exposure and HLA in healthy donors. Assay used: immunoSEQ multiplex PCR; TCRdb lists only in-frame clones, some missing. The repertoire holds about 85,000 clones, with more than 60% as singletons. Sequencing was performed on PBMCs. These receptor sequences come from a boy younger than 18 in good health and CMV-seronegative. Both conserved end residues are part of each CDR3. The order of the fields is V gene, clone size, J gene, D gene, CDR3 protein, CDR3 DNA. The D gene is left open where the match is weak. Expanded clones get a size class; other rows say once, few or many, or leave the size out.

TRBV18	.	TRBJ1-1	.	CASSPPRGLNTGAFF	TGTGCCAGCTCACCACCGCGGGGACTGAACACTGGAGCTTTCTTT
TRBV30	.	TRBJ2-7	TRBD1	CAWSEGQGYEQYF	TGTGCCTGGAGTGAGGGACAGGGCTACGAGCAGTACTTC
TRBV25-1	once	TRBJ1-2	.	CASSVGQGSYGYTF	TGTGCCAGCAGTGTGGGGCAGGGATCGTACGGCTACACCTTC
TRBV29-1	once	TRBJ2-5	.	CSALGEVETQYF	TGCAGCGCCTTAGGGGAGGTGGAGACCCAGTACTTC
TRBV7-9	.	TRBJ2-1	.	CASLPLRLDSSNEQFF	TGTGCCAGCCTTCCGCTCAGACTAGATAGTAGTAATGAGCAGTTCTTC
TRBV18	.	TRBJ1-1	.	CASSPQKGSTEAFF	TGTGCCAGCTCACCACAAAAAGGGAGTACTGAAGCTTTCTTT
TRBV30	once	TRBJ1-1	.	CAWSVIGGTEAFF	TGTGCCTGGAGTGTAATAGGAGGCACTGAAGCTTTCTTT
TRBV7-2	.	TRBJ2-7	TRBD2	CASSPLAGGDSYEQYF	TGTGCCAGCAGCCCCCTAGCGGGAGGGGACTCCTACGAGCAGTACTTC
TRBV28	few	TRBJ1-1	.	CASSLWNGGNTEAFF	TGTGCCAGCAGTTTATGGAACGGGGGAAACACTGAAGCTTTCTTT
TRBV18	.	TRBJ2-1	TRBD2	CASSPIAGGSYNEQFF	TGTGCCAGCTCACCAATTGCGGGAGGTTCCTACAATGAGCAGTTCTTC
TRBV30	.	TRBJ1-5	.	CAWNTGYGQPQHF	TGTGCCTGGAATACAGGGTACGGCCAGCCCCAGCATTTT
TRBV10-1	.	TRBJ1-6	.	CASRPDTNSPLHF	TGCGCCAGCAGACCGGACACGAATTCACCCCTCCACTTT
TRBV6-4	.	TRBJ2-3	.	CASSGNGRRTDTQYF	TGTGCCAGCAGTGGTAACGGGAGAAGGACAGATACGCAGTATTTT